A selection of T cell receptor beta chains follows, all from one sample in a study of T cell responses to AZD1222 COVID-19 vaccine. Method: immunoSEQ multiplex PCR; TCRdb's copy keeps in-frame clones and lacks some. The sample includes 100,000 to 120,000 clones, around 93% of them seen just once. Sequencing was performed on peripheral blood, taken 28 days after the second AZD1222 dose. All receptors come from an adult who received the AZD1222 COVID-19 vaccine. The CDR3 runs from the conserved cysteine through the conserved F or W. The D gene is left open where the match is weak. Rows may omit the clone size; those that give it use once, few, many or a size class.

clone size: -; D gene: -; V gene: TRBV27; J gene: TRBJ2-7; CDR3 DNA: TGTGCCAGCAGACCCGGACAGCCCTCCTCCGAGCAGTACTTC; CDR3 protein: CASRPGQPSSEQYF
clone size: -; D gene: TRBD2; V gene: TRBV5-1; J gene: TRBJ2-3; CDR3 DNA: TGCGCCAGCAGCTTGGTGGCTAGCGGGGGAACAGATACGCAGTATTTT; CDR3 protein: CASSLVASGGTDTQYF
clone size: -; D gene: -; V gene: TRBV3-1/TRBV3-2; J gene: TRBJ2-1; CDR3 DNA: TGTGCCAGCAGCCAGGGGAATGAGCAGTTCTTC; CDR3 protein: CASSQGNEQFF
clone size: -; D gene: -; V gene: TRBV6-6; J gene: TRBJ1-6; CDR3 DNA: TGTGCCAGCACCACGGGCCTGGGCGCCTATAATTCACCCCTCCACTTT; CDR3 protein: CASTTGLGAYNSPLHF
clone size: -; D gene: TRBD2; V gene: TRBV7-9; J gene: TRBJ2-7; CDR3 DNA: TGTGCCAGCAGCCCTGGGGTAGCGGGAGCCCACGAGCAGTACTTC; CDR3 protein: CASSPGVAGAHEQYF
clone size: -; D gene: -; V gene: TRBV10-2; J gene: TRBJ1-2; CDR3 DNA: TGCGCCAGCAGTGAGTTTCGGACAAATGGCTACACCTTC; CDR3 protein: CASSEFRTNGYTF
clone size: once; D gene: TRBD1; V gene: TRBV19; J gene: TRBJ2-2; CDR3 DNA: TGTGCCAGTAGTACCACCGGGACAGGGACCGGGGAGCTGTTTTTT; CDR3 protein: CASSTTGTGTGELFF
clone size: -; D gene: -; V gene: TRBV12-3/TRBV12-4; J gene: TRBJ1-3; CDR3 DNA: TGTGCCAGCAGTTTACAGGGAAACACCATATATTTT; CDR3 protein: CASSLQGNTIYF
clone size: -; D gene: TRBD1; V gene: TRBV15; J gene: TRBJ1-6; CDR3 DNA: TGTGCCACCAGCAGCGACAGGGGAAATTCACCCCTCCACTTT; CDR3 protein: CATSSDRGNSPLHF
clone size: few; D gene: -; V gene: TRBV19; J gene: TRBJ1-5; CDR3 DNA: TGTGCCAGTAGCCAGACGACAACCTTCCTGTCTCAGCCCCAGCATTTT; CDR3 protein: CASSQTTTFLSQPQHF
clone size: -; D gene: TRBD2; V gene: TRBV28; J gene: TRBJ2-7; CDR3 DNA: TGTGCCAGCAGTTTTCCGGGACTAGCGGGGCTATACGAGCAGTACTTC; CDR3 protein: CASSFPGLAGLYEQYF
clone size: -; D gene: -; V gene: TRBV5-4; J gene: TRBJ2-7; CDR3 DNA: TGTGCCAGCAGCCCACAGGGTATGTACGAGCAGTACTTC; CDR3 protein: CASSPQGMYEQYF
clone size: -; D gene: -; V gene: TRBV27; J gene: TRBJ1-6; CDR3 DNA: TGTGCCAGCAGTTTAGTCAGGGGAAGATCACCCCTCCACTTT; CDR3 protein: CASSLVRGRSPLHF
clone size: -; D gene: -; V gene: TRBV12-3/TRBV12-4; J gene: TRBJ1-6; CDR3 DNA: TGTGCCAGCGCAAGGATGAATTCACCCCTCCACTTT; CDR3 protein: CASARMNSPLHF
clone size: -; D gene: TRBD2; V gene: TRBV19; J gene: TRBJ2-2; CDR3 DNA: TGTGCCAGTAGGAATAGCGGGAGTGGGAACACCGGGGAGCTGTTTTTT; CDR3 protein: CASRNSGSGNTGELFF
clone size: -; D gene: -; V gene: TRBV12-5; J gene: TRBJ2-4; CDR3 DNA: TGTGCTAGTGTTATGGGGGCCAAAAACATTCAGTACTTC; CDR3 protein: CASVMGAKNIQYF
clone size: -; D gene: -; V gene: TRBV6-1; J gene: TRBJ1-5; CDR3 DNA: TGTGCCAGCAGTGAAGCGCTACCCCGGACTTGGGGAAATCAGCCCCAGCATTTT; CDR3 protein: CASSEALPRTWGNQPQHF
clone size: -; D gene: -; V gene: TRBV6-5; J gene: TRBJ2-3; CDR3 DNA: TGTGCCAGCAGTCTGGGAGTTAGCGCAGATACGCAGTATTTT; CDR3 protein: CASSLGVSADTQYF
clone size: once; D gene: TRBD1; V gene: TRBV18; J gene: TRBJ2-3; CDR3 DNA: TGTGCCAGCTCACCAGACAGGGGAAGACCAGATACGCAGTATTTT; CDR3 protein: CASSPDRGRPDTQYF
clone size: -; D gene: -; V gene: TRBV4-2; J gene: TRBJ1-2; CDR3 DNA: TGTGCCAGCAGCCAAGATGGGCTGGTGAGGCACTATGGCTACACCTTC; CDR3 protein: CASSQDGLVRHYGYTF
clone size: -; D gene: TRBD2; V gene: TRBV6-5; J gene: TRBJ2-1; CDR3 DNA: TGTGCCAGCAGGCTAATAGCGGGGTCCTACAATGAGCAGTTCTTC; CDR3 protein: CASRLIAGSYNEQFF
clone size: once; D gene: -; V gene: TRBV30; J gene: TRBJ2-1; CDR3 DNA: TGTGCCTGGAGAGAACAACCCTCCTCCTACAATGAGCAGTTCTTC; CDR3 protein: CAWREQPSSYNEQFF
clone size: -; D gene: -; V gene: TRBV2; J gene: TRBJ1-5; CDR3 DNA: TGTGCCAGCAGTCTCGGGGGAGGACAGCCCCAGCATTTT; CDR3 protein: CASSLGGGQPQHF
clone size: -; D gene: -; V gene: TRBV7-9; J gene: TRBJ2-3; CDR3 DNA: TGTGCCAGCAGCTCCCAGCCCCAACGTGGCACAGATACGCAGTATTTT; CDR3 protein: CASSSQPQRGTDTQYF
clone size: few; D gene: -; V gene: TRBV5-1; J gene: TRBJ1-4; CDR3 DNA: TGCGCCAGCACTCAGGGGCCAGGTGAAAAACTGTTTTTT; CDR3 protein: CASTQGPGEKLFF
clone size: -; D gene: -; V gene: TRBV6-5; J gene: TRBJ2-7; CDR3 DNA: TGTGCCGCGGCAGACGTTTCCTACGAGCAGTACTTC; CDR3 protein: CAAADVSYEQYF
clone size: -; D gene: -; V gene: TRBV5-1; J gene: TRBJ1-3; CDR3 DNA: TGCGCCAGCAGCCCCTCCGAGAGCTCTGGAAACACCATATATTTT; CDR3 protein: CASSPSESSGNTIYF
clone size: -; D gene: -; V gene: TRBV19; J gene: TRBJ1-5; CDR3 DNA: TGTGCCAGTAGTGGTCGGACGAGTAATCAGCCCCAGCATTTT; CDR3 protein: CASSGRTSNQPQHF
clone size: once; D gene: TRBD1; V gene: TRBV6-5; J gene: TRBJ2-7; CDR3 DNA: TGTGCCAGCAGAGGGACAGGGGGTCGGGGCAACGGGCAGTACTTC; CDR3 protein: CASRGTGGRGNGQYF
clone size: -; D gene: -; V gene: TRBV6-1; J gene: TRBJ1-6; CDR3 DNA: TGTGCCAGCAGTGAATGGGGTAGTTCACCCCTCCACTTT; CDR3 protein: CASSEWGSSPLHF
clone size: -; D gene: -; V gene: TRBV10-1; J gene: TRBJ2-7; CDR3 DNA: TGCGCCAGCAGTGAGGGGGTGCCTCCCTACGAGCAGTACTTC; CDR3 protein: CASSEGVPPYEQYF
clone size: -; D gene: TRBD2; V gene: TRBV11-2; J gene: TRBJ2-7; CDR3 DNA: TGTGCCAGCAGCTCACGACTAGCGGGAGGCCCGCCGTACGAGCAGTACTTC; CDR3 protein: CASSSRLAGGPPYEQYF
clone size: -; D gene: -; V gene: TRBV7-9; J gene: TRBJ1-2; CDR3 DNA: TGTGCCAGCAGCTCGGAGGACAGCCCGGGGGTTGGCTACACCTTC; CDR3 protein: CASSSEDSPGVGYTF
clone size: -; D gene: TRBD1; V gene: TRBV6-5; J gene: TRBJ1-4; CDR3 DNA: TGTGCCAGCAGCTTCGACAGGGTGTTTGAAAAACTGTTTTTT; CDR3 protein: CASSFDRVFEKLFF
clone size: -; D gene: TRBD2; V gene: TRBV6-1; J gene: TRBJ2-7; CDR3 DNA: TGTGCCAGCAGTGGACCCACGACTAGCGGGGGTCGCGAGCAGTACTTC; CDR3 protein: CASSGPTTSGGREQYF
clone size: -; D gene: -; V gene: TRBV30; J gene: TRBJ1-4; CDR3 DNA: TGTGCCTGGAAGCCGGGACTAACTAATGAAAAACTGTTTTTT; CDR3 protein: CAWKPGLTNEKLFF
clone size: -; D gene: -; V gene: TRBV5-4; J gene: TRBJ1-6; CDR3 DNA: TGTGCCAGCAGCTTGGGACTGGAGGTCTTTCTCCACTTT; CDR3 protein: CASSLGLEVFLHF
clone size: -; D gene: -; V gene: TRBV6-5; J gene: TRBJ1-4; CDR3 DNA: TGTGCCAGCGGATCATATACGGGGGAAAATGAAAAACTGTTTTTT; CDR3 protein: CASGSYTGENEKLFF
clone size: -; D gene: -; V gene: TRBV5-4; J gene: TRBJ1-2; CDR3 DNA: TGTGCCAGCAGCAATCCCGTTGGCTACACCTTC; CDR3 protein: CASSNPVGYTF
clone size: -; D gene: TRBD1; V gene: TRBV7-2; J gene: TRBJ2-5; CDR3 DNA: TGTGCCAGCAGCCCACAGGGGCGGATTGGAGAGACCCAGTACTTC; CDR3 protein: CASSPQGRIGETQYF
clone size: -; D gene: TRBD1; V gene: TRBV10-3; J gene: TRBJ1-2; CDR3 DNA: TGTGCCATCAGGTTGAACTTAGACAGGGATGGCTACACCTTC; CDR3 protein: CAIRLNLDRDGYTF
clone size: few; D gene: -; V gene: TRBV3-1/TRBV3-2; J gene: TRBJ2-2; CDR3 DNA: TGTGCCAGCAGTAACGGAGACCGAAACACCGGGGAGCTGTTTTTT; CDR3 protein: CASSNGDRNTGELFF
clone size: -; D gene: -; V gene: TRBV6-1; J gene: TRBJ1-2; CDR3 DNA: TGTGCCAGCAGTGATGCACTGAACTATGGCTACACCTTC; CDR3 protein: CASSDALNYGYTF
clone size: -; D gene: -; V gene: TRBV27; J gene: TRBJ2-7; CDR3 DNA: TGTGCCAGCAGTTTAAGGACACCCTACGAGCAGTACTTC; CDR3 protein: CASSLRTPYEQYF
clone size: -; D gene: -; V gene: TRBV18; J gene: TRBJ2-5; CDR3 DNA: TGTGCCAGCTCACCACAGGGACAAGAGACCCAGTACTTC; CDR3 protein: CASSPQGQETQYF
clone size: -; D gene: TRBD1; V gene: TRBV12-3/TRBV12-4; J gene: TRBJ2-7; CDR3 DNA: TGTGCCAGCAATCGAGGACAGGGTGGAGAGCAGTACTTC; CDR3 protein: CASNRGQGGEQYF
clone size: -; D gene: -; V gene: TRBV29-1; J gene: TRBJ1-2; CDR3 DNA: TGCAGCGTGATCGGCGCCAAGGGGGATGGCTACACCTTC; CDR3 protein: CSVIGAKGDGYTF
clone size: -; D gene: -; V gene: TRBV18; J gene: TRBJ2-5; CDR3 DNA: TGTGCCAGCTCTACCTTAGCAGGCCCTCAAGAGACCCAGTACTTC; CDR3 protein: CASSTLAGPQETQYF
clone size: -; D gene: -; V gene: TRBV6-1; J gene: TRBJ1-3; CDR3 DNA: TGTGCCAGCAGTGAAAACAGACGAAACACCATATATTTT; CDR3 protein: CASSENRRNTIYF
clone size: -; D gene: TRBD2; V gene: TRBV9; J gene: TRBJ2-5; CDR3 DNA: TGTGCCAGCACTCAGAGCGGGGGGCGTCAAGAGACCCAGTACTTC; CDR3 protein: CASTQSGGRQETQYF
clone size: -; D gene: TRBD1; V gene: TRBV5-8; J gene: TRBJ1-2; CDR3 DNA: TGTGCCAGCAGCTCTTCGGGGGACAGGGGGTCTGGCTACACCTTC; CDR3 protein: CASSSSGDRGSGYTF
clone size: -; D gene: -; V gene: TRBV3-1/TRBV3-2; J gene: TRBJ1-3; CDR3 DNA: TGTGCCAGCAGCCTTACGAGCTCTGGAAACACCATATATTTT; CDR3 protein: CASSLTSSGNTIYF
clone size: -; D gene: -; V gene: TRBV10-1; J gene: TRBJ2-3; CDR3 DNA: TGCGCCAGCAGTGAGTTCTTACAGGGTAGGGATACGCAGTATTTT; CDR3 protein: CASSEFLQGRDTQYF
clone size: -; D gene: -; V gene: TRBV18; J gene: TRBJ1-5; CDR3 DNA: TGTGCCAGCTCGCTTACAACAGGTGATCAGCCCCAGCATTTT; CDR3 protein: CASSLTTGDQPQHF
clone size: -; D gene: -; V gene: TRBV5-5; J gene: TRBJ2-5; CDR3 DNA: TGTGCCAGCAGCTCCCCCCCGGGGCAAAGCGGAGAGACCCAGTACTTC; CDR3 protein: CASSSPPGQSGETQYF
clone size: -; D gene: -; V gene: TRBV19; J gene: TRBJ1-3; CDR3 DNA: TGTGCCAGTAGTAGGGCCGGTAACTCTGGAAACACCATATATTTT; CDR3 protein: CASSRAGNSGNTIYF